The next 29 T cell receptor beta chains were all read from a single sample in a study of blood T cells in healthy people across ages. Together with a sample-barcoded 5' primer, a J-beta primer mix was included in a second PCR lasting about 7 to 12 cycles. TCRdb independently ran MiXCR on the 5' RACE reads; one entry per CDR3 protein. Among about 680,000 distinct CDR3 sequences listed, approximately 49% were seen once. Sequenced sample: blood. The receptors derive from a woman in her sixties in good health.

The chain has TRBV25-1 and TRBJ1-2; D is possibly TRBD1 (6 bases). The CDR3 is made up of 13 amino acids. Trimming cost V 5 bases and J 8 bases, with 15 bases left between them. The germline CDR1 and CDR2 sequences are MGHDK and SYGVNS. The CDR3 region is CASSSPGDRGYTF. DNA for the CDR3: TGTGCCAGCAGTTCACCAGGGGATCGAGGCTACACCTTC.

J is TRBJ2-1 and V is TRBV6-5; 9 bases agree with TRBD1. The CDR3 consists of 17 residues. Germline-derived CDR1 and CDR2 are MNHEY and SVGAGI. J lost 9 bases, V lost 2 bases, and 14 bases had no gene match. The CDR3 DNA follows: TGTGCCAGCAGTTACCTTTGGCCGGGACAGGGACCGGGTGAGCAGTTCTTC. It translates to CASSYLWPGQGPGEQFF.

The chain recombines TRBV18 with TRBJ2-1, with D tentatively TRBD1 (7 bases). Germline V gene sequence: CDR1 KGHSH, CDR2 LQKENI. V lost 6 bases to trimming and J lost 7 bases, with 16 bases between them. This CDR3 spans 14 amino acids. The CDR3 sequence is CASSPSAGGNEQFF. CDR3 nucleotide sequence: TGTGCCAGCTCCCCATCAGCAGGGGGGAATGAGCAGTTCTTC.

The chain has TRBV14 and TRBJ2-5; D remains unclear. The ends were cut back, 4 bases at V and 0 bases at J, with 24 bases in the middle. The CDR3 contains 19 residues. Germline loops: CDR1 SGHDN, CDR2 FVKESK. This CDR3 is CASSPPRRSSHRNQETQYF. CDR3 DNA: TGTGCCAGCAGCCCGCCTCGTAGGTCCTCGCACCGAAACCAAGAGACCCAGTACTTC.

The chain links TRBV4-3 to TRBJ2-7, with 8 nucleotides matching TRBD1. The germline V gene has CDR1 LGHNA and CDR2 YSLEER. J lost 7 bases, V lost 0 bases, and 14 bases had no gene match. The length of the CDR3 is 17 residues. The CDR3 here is CASSQDSQGAPRNEQYF. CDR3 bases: TGCGCCAGCAGCCAAGATTCCCAGGGGGCGCCGAGGAATGAGCAGTACTTC.

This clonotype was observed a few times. This chain's CDR3 is CASSLQGGVGAFF. CDR3 DNA sequence: TGTGCCAGCAGCCTCCAGGGGGGGGTGGGGGCTTTCTTT. The chain combines TRBV7-2 with TRBJ1-1; 7 bases fit TRBD1. With 5 bases clipped from V and 11 bases from J, the junction kept 11 bases outside the gene matches. The CDR3 is 13 amino acids. Germline values: CDR1 SGHTA, CDR2 FQGNSA.

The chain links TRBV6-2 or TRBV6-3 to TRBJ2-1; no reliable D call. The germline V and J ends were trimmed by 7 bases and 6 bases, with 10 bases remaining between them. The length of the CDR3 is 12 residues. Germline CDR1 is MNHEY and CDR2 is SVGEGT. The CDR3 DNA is TGTGCCAGCAACTCGAGGATCAATGAGCAGTTCTTC. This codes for CASNSRINEQFF.

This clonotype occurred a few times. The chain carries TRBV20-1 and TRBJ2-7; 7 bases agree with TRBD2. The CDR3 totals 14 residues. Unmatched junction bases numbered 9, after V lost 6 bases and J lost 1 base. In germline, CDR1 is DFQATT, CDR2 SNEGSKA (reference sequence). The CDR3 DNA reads TGCAGTGCCCGTCCTCTAGCGGAGTCCTACGAGCAGTACTTC. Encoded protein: CSARPLAESYEQYF.

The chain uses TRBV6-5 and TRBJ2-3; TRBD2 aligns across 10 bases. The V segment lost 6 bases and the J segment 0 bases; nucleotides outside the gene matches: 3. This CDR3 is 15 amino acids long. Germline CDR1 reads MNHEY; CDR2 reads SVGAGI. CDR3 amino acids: CASRSSGRSTDTQYF. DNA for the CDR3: TGTGCCAGCAGATCTAGCGGGAGAAGCACAGATACGCAGTATTTT.

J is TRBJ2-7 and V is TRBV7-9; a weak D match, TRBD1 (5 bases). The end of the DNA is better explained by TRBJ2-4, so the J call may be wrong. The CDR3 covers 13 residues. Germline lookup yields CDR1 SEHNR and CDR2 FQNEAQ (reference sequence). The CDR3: CASSLGQGNIQYF. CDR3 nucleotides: TGTGCCAGCAGCTTAGGGCAGGGAAACATTCAGTACTTC.

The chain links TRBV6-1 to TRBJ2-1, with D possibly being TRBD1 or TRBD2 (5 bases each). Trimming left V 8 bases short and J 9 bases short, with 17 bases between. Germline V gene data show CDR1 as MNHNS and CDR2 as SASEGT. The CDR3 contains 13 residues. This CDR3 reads CASSQEGMAEQFF. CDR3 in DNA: TGTGCCAGCTCCCAAGAGGGGATGGCTGAGCAGTTCTTC.

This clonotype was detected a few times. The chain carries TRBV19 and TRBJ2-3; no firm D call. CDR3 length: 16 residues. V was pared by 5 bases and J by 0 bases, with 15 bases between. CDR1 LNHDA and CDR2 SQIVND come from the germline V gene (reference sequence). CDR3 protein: CASSPLRVGSTDTQYF. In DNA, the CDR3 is TGTGCCAGTAGTCCCCTGCGAGTGGGAAGCACAGATACGCAGTATTTT.

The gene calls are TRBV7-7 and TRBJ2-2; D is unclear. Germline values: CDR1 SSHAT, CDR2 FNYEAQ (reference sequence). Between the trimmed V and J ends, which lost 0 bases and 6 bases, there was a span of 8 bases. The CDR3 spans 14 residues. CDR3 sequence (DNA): TGTGCCAGCAGCTTAGCCCGACTCGCCGGGGAGCTGTTTTTT. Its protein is CASSLARLAGELFF.

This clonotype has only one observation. CDR3 sequence reads: CASSQERGRARETQYF. Here the CDR3 DNA reads TGTGCCAGCAGCCAAGAAAGGGGTCGCGCGCGGGAGACCCAGTACTTC. The chain recombines TRBV14 with TRBJ2-5; weak D call: TRBD1 (5 bases). This CDR3 has 16 amino acids. Germline V gene sequence: CDR1 SGHDN, CDR2 FVKESK. Trimming removed 0 bases at V and 5 bases at J, with 16 bases between.

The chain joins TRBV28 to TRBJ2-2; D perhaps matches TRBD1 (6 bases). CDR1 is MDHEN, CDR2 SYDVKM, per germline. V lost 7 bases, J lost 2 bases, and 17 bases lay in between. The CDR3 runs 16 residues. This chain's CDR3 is CASILNRVSNTGELFF. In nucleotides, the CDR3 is TGTGCCAGCATCCTAAACAGGGTGTCAAACACCGGGGAGCTGTTTTTT.

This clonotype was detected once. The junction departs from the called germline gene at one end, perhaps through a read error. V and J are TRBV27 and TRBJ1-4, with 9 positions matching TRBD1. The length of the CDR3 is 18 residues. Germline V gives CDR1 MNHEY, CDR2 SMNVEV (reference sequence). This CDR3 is CASSLGQGQPTTSEKLFF. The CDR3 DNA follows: TGTGCCAGCAGTTTGGGACAGGGACAGCCGACAACTAGTGAAAAACTGTTTTTT.

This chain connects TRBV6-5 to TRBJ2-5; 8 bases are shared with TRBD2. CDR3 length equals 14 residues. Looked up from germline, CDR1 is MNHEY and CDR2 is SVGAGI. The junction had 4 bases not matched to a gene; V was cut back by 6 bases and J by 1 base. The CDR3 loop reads CASRPSGSQETQYF. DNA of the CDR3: TGTGCCAGCAGGCCTAGCGGGTCCCAAGAGACCCAGTACTTC.

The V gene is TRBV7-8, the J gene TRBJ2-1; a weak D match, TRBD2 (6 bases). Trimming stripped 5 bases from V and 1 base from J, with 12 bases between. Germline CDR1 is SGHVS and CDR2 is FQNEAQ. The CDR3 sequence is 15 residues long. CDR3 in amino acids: CASSPRDWSYNEQFF. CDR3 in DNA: TGTGCCAGCAGCCCCCGGGACTGGTCCTACAATGAGCAGTTCTTC.

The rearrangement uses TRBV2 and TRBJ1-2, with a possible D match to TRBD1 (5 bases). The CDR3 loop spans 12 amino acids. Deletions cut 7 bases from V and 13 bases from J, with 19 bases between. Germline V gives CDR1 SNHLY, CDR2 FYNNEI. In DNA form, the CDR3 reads TGTGCCAGCACGATGAGCGGACACGCTGGCACCTTC. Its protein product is CASTMSGHAGTF.

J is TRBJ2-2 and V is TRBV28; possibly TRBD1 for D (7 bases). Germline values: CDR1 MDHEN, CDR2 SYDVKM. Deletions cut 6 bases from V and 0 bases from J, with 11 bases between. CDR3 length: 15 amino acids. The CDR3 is CASSQGGANTGELFF. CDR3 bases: TGTGCCAGCAGCCAGGGGGGCGCGAACACCGGGGAGCTGTTTTTT.

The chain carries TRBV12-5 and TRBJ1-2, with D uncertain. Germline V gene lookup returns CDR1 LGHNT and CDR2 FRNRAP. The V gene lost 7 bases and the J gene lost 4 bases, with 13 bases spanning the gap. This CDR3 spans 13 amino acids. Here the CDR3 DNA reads TGTGCTAGTGCCGTGAATGGAGCCTATGGCTACACCTTC. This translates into CASAVNGAYGYTF.

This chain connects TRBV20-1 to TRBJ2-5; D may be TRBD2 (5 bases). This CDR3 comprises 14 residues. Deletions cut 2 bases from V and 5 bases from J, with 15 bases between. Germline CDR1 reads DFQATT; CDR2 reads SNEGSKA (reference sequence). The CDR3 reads CSARKLGVLETQYF. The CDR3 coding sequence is TGCAGTGCTAGAAAGTTGGGAGTACTGGAGACCCAGTACTTC.

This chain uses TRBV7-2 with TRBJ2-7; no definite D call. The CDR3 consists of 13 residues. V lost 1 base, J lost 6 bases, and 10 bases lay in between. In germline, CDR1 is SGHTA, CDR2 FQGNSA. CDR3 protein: CASSLGPLREQYF. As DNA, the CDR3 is TGTGCCAGCAGCTTAGGACCACTACGCGAGCAGTACTTC.

CDR3 nucleotide sequence: TGTGCCGGAAGGCAGAGTAGGGGCACAGATACGCAGTATTTT. This gives the protein CAGRQSRGTDTQYF. The chain has TRBV2 and TRBJ2-3; D is ambiguous. Per the germline V gene, CDR1 is SNHLY and CDR2 is FYNNEI. The CDR3 spans 14 residues. Trimming removed 11 bases from V and 1 base from J, with 16 bases in between.

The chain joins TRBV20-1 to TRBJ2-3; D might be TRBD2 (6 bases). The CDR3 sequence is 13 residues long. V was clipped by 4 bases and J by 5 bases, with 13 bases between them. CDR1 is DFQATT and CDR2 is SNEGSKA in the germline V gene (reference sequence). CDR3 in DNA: TGCAGTGCTAATCTCGGGAGCCTAGATACGCAGTATTTT. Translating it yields CSANLGSLDTQYF.

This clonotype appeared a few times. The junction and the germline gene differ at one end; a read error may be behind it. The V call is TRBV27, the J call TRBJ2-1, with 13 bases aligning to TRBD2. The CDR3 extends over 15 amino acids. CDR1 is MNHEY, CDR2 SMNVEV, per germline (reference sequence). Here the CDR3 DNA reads TGTGCCAGCAATTTACTAGCGGGAGGGCCCATTGAGCAGTTCTTC. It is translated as CASNLLAGGPIEQFF.

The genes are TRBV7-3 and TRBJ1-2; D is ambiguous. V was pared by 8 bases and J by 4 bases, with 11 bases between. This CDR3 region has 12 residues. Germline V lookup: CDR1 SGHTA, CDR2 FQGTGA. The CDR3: CASHYRIYGYTF. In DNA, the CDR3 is TGTGCCAGCCATTACAGAATCTATGGCTACACCTTC.

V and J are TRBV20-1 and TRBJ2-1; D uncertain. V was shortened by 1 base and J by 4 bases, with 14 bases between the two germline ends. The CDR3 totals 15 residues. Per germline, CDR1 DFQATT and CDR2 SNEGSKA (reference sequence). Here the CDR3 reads CSARGKARNYNEQFF. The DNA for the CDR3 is TGCAGTGCTAGAGGGAAGGCGCGGAATTACAATGAGCAGTTCTTC.

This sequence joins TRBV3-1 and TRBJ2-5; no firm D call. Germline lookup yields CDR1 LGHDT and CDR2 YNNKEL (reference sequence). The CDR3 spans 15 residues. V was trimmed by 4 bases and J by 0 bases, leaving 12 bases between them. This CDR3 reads CASSLLQINQETQYF. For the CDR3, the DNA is TGTGCCAGCAGCCTTCTCCAAATAAACCAAGAGACCCAGTACTTC.